Listed below are T cell receptor beta chains from one sample, sequenced in a study of blood T cell repertoires in COVID-19. Produced via immunoSEQ multiplex PCR; TCRdb's table is partial and in-frame only. Here the sample spans more than 45,000 clones, about nine tenths being singletons. The sample comprised peripheral blood. Receptors originate from a human donor in a cohort sampled during active COVID-19. CDR3s include the opening cysteine and the closing phenylalanine or tryptophan. A D gene is named only where the DNA matches it firmly.

.	14	TRBV27	TRBJ1-4	CASSNWGEGEKLFF
TRBD1	15	TRBV6-5	TRBJ1-4	CASSRQGWSDEKLFF
TRBD2	16	TRBV2	TRBJ2-5	CASSDRAGGPQETQYF
TRBD2	16	TRBV7-2	TRBJ2-7	CASSPRRIAGVNEQYF
TRBD1	16	TRBV24-1	TRBJ2-3	CATSDPDRAGTDTQYF
.	15	TRBV7-8	TRBJ1-1	CASSQLRGGTAEAFF
TRBD1	13	TRBV6-5	TRBJ2-1	CASGTGNYNEQFF
.	13	TRBV11-2	TRBJ1-5	CASSLSGDQPQHF
.	16	TRBV9	TRBJ1-4	CASSGPSGGAYGKLFF
.	16	TRBV18	TRBJ2-3	CASSLNPSVGTDTQYF
.	13	TRBV30	TRBJ2-5	CAWKRVFPEAQYF
TRBD2	15	TRBV27	TRBJ2-1	CASSPSGGAYNEQFF
.	15	TRBV6-5	TRBJ2-3	CASRAEAGFTDTQYF
TRBD1	13	TRBV6-5	TRBJ2-5	CASSWTGGETQYF
.	14	TRBV6-5	TRBJ2-7	CASREGQGVMGQYF
TRBD1	14	TRBV30	TRBJ1-1	CAWRGGQGFFEAFF
TRBD2	20	TRBV27	TRBJ2-6	CASRLGLAGGSFSGANVLTF
TRBD1	13	TRBV9	TRBJ1-1	CASSETGTGEAFF
TRBD2	17	TRBV4-3	TRBJ2-2	CASSSHTSGGAAGELFF
TRBD2	17	TRBV7-9	TRBJ2-5	CASSSPRLAGNGETQYF
TRBD2	15	TRBV5-4	TRBJ2-7	CASSPGSGGSYEQYF
TRBD1	14	TRBV5-1	TRBJ2-3	CASSMDRVPDTQYF
TRBD1	12	TRBV18	TRBJ1-1	CASSPRDREAFF
.	15	TRBV7-3	TRBJ2-1	CASSFSQGPYNEQFF
TRBD1	16	TRBV5-6	TRBJ1-1	CASSIRPGQGDTEAFF
TRBD1	14	TRBV6-5	TRBJ2-7	CASSPGQSSYEQYF
.	14	TRBV5-6	TRBJ1-2	CASSLAGINKGYTF
.	15	TRBV2	TRBJ1-6	CASSVEGPQISPLHF
.	15	TRBV7-8	TRBJ1-2	CASSPRGAVTYGYTF
.	15	TRBV6-6	TRBJ1-4	CASSSTAATVEKLFF
.	13	TRBV19	TRBJ2-1	CASSITGRNEQFF
.	12	TRBV13	TRBJ2-7	CASSSTGLGQYF
.	13	TRBV10-3	TRBJ2-7	CAISEVPNYEQYF
.	14	TRBV7-2	TRBJ1-3	CASSPDISGNTIYF
TRBD1	20	TRBV7-8	TRBJ1-6	CASSRPAAFTGETRYSPLHF
TRBD1	16	TRBV6-2/TRBV6-3	TRBJ2-3	CASSSDRGLNTDTQYF
.	13	TRBV29-1	TRBJ1-1	CSVVLAVNTEAFF
TRBD2	15	TRBV18	TRBJ2-1	CASSPRTSGFNEQFF
TRBD1	14	TRBV2	TRBJ2-7	CASQTGTGGYEQYF
.	12	TRBV2	TRBJ2-7	CASSDGGGEQYF
TRBD2	14	TRBV7-2	TRBJ2-7	CASSPIAGPYEQYF
TRBD1	13	TRBV2	TRBJ1-2	CATYRDSRYGYTF
TRBD1	13	TRBV6-5	TRBJ1-1	CASSQTGGAEAFF
.	14	TRBV5-6	TRBJ2-5	CASSLASRQETQYF
TRBD2	16	TRBV27	TRBJ2-1	CASSSPWRGGLNEQFF
.	13	TRBV30	TRBJ2-2	CAWTRGGAGELFF
TRBD2	15	TRBV7-6	TRBJ2-7	CASSWERGGTYEQYF
TRBD1	16	TRBV5-1	TRBJ1-3	CASSLDGTGNGNTIYF
.	13	TRBV11-3	TRBJ1-1	CASSLGRNTEAFF
.	15	TRBV5-1	TRBJ1-4	CASSPGGSTNEKLFF
.	14	TRBV9	TRBJ2-4	CASSATGIMDIQYF
TRBD2	15	TRBV6-1	TRBJ2-3	CASSEERGATDTQYF
.	15	TRBV6-1	TRBJ1-5	CASSEFSYSNQPQHF
.	14	TRBV3-1/TRBV3-2	TRBJ1-1	CASSQADRNTEAFF
.	12	TRBV7-9	TRBJ2-1	CASNLLWNEQFF
.	13	TRBV12-3/TRBV12-4	TRBJ2-1	CASSLHIYNEQFF
.	15	TRBV5-4	TRBJ2-2	CASSGGAVDTGELFF
.	14	TRBV7-2	TRBJ2-5	CASSLAGAQETQYF
.	14	TRBV6-4	TRBJ2-2	CASSREQNTGELFF